This T cell receptor beta chain was documented in a study of Ad26.COV2.S vaccination and SARS-CoV-2 variants (dated by TCRdb to the early 2020s). Looking at the study overall: Vaccine-arm donors were drawn from COV1001, a multicentre, randomized, double-blind, placebo-controlled phase I-IIa trial of Ad26.COV2.S in healthy adults. Ad26.COV2.S was administered intramuscularly at a dose of 5x10^10 or 1x10^11 viral particles, either as one shot or as two shots given 56 days apart. TCRbeta repertoire sequencing served as the tool for gauging how specific and how broad the SARS-CoV-2-reactive T cell receptors were following Ad26.COV2.S vaccination. The TCR-sequenced set comprised around 30 samples: around 20 Ad26.COV2.S vaccine recipients, 5 placebo recipients and 8 SARS-CoV-2 convalescent individuals. Trial participants were randomized into five groups of five: low-dose or high-dose Ad26.COV2.S given once or twice, or placebo on both occasions. Investigators did not know the trial group allocation while performing experiments and assessing outcomes.

The immunoSEQ Assay was the method used to sequence TCRbeta CDR3 regions. After extraction, genomic DNA underwent amplification by bias-controlled multiplex PCR, followed by high-throughput sequencing. In the paper's pipeline: To quantify the absolute abundance of every unique TCRbeta CDR3 region, sequences were collapsed and filtered. Usable DNA was measured by amplifying reference genes present in all nucleated cells, and TCRbeta template counts were normalized to that usable DNA to estimate T cell fraction. Repertoire TCRs were annotated as SARS-CoV-2-specific by exact matching of V gene, CDR3 amino acid sequence and J gene to a known reactive TCR set. The reference SARS-CoV-2 TCR set was obtained from MIRA and was filtered for enrichment in COVID-19-positive ImmuneCODE repertoires, whereby public or cross-reactive TCRs were removed. Based on the MIRA antigens, annotated TCRs were further analysed at the level of specific ORF or position within ORF. Breadth was defined as the number of annotated unique rearrangements divided by the total number of unique productive rearrangements, and depth was defined as the summed frequency of the annotated unique rearrangements. Two-sided Wilcoxon rank-sum tests were used to compare TCR breadth between groups. The immuneACCESS repertoire file appears here via TCRdb, limited to in-frame rearrangements. These files lack a portion of the clones; in checked studies, under half of the deficit traces to unresolved V genes, and the cause of the others is not known. The V and J calls and the clone size are those of that table, but D and trimming were determined from the DNA. The sample table records around 450,000 clones; 80% to 90% of these occur just once. The ten largest clonotypes hold over 1.5% of the sample.

A remark on this clone: The antigen it recognizes is unknown. No base quality information exists; no much larger clone differs at one position.

The study at large found these results: The authors noted that total T cell responses may have been underestimated by the TCR breadth and depth analyses. Comparable non-spike TCR breadth was observed between vaccine and placebo recipients, consistent with only spike being contained in the vaccine. The study was not powered for comparison of responses between vaccine doses or regimens. After vaccination, spike-specific CD8+ and CD4+ T cell responses were reported to show substantial breadth. Ad26.COV2.S recipients had higher spike-specific TCR breadth than placebo recipients (P = 0.0014).

The treatment or condition label, read with the paper, signifies: about 20 received Ad26.COV2.S at low or high dose, single or two shots; 5 received placebo; per-sample allocation not given. Repertoires of vaccine and placebo recipients were sequenced from samples taken on day 63 after the first injection. In Cohort 1b, some 25 adults aged 18-55 years were enrolled at a single site in Boston, USA, between 29 July and 7 August 2020. Ad26.COV2.S was a replication-incompetent adenovirus type 26 vector expressing a prefusion-stabilized SARS-CoV-2 spike protein from the original Wuhan strain. Source: peripheral blood, taken in a trial of Ad26.COV2.S vaccine versus placebo. This receptor was taken from a person aged 18-60 years who received the Ad26.COV2.S COVID-19 vaccine or a placebo.

The CDR3 is CASSESPRGSFAGELFF. The bases read TGCGCCAGCAGTGAGTCCCCCCGCGGGAGTTTCGCCGGGGAGCTGTTTTTT. Rearrangement joined TRBV10-2 to TRBJ2-2, and 7 bases in between align with TRBD2. The CDR3 runs 17 residues from the cysteine to the phenylalanine. The only DNA kept is the CDR3, 51 bases in frame from the first base. V trim: 0 bases; J trim: 6 bases; unmatched bases: 10. Per the germline V gene, WSHSY is the CDR1 and SAAADI is the CDR2.